Listed below are T cell receptor beta chains from one sample, sequenced in a study of shared clonotypes between healthy human individuals. Profiled with immunoSEQ multiplex PCR; TCRdb holds only in-frame clones, not every one. The data show roughly 2.1 million clones, about 93% seen once. The sequencing sample was made of naive CD8+ T cells from PBMCs. The receptors derive from a man aged 18 to 35 in good health. Some clones in this sample may be carry-over from other donors' samples. Both conserved end residues are part of each CDR3. D genes are given only for firm matches. Clone size is shown for a subset of rows, as once, few, many or a class of expanded clone.

abundance: -; v_gene: TRBV9; j_gene: TRBJ1-1; d_gene: -; CDR3nt: TGTGCCAGCAGCGTAGCTGGGGACACCGGGAGAGACACTGAAGCTTTCTTT; CDR3aa: CASSVAGDTGRDTEAFF
abundance: -; v_gene: TRBV27; j_gene: TRBJ2-5; d_gene: TRBD1; CDR3nt: TGTGCCAGCAGTAGGATTGGCGGACAGGGTTTGGAGACCCAGTACTTC; CDR3aa: CASSRIGGQGLETQYF
abundance: once; v_gene: TRBV15; j_gene: TRBJ2-7; d_gene: TRBD1; CDR3nt: TGTGCCACCAGCAGCCGGGACAGGTTGTACGAGCAGTACTTC; CDR3aa: CATSSRDRLYEQYF
abundance: -; v_gene: TRBV19; j_gene: TRBJ2-7; d_gene: TRBD2; CDR3nt: TGTGCCAGCTCCCTCGGGGGGATAGACGACGAGCAGTACTTC; CDR3aa: CASSLGGIDDEQYF
abundance: -; v_gene: TRBV7-9; j_gene: TRBJ2-5; d_gene: -; CDR3nt: TGTGCCAGCAGCTTAGAAAGATACTTCCAAGAGACCCAGTACTTC; CDR3aa: CASSLERYFQETQYF
abundance: -; v_gene: TRBV21-1; j_gene: TRBJ1-5; d_gene: -; CDR3nt: TGTGCCAGCACCTCCGGACAGGGTTTTAATCAGCCCCAGCATTTT; CDR3aa: CASTSGQGFNQPQHF
abundance: -; v_gene: TRBV7-2; j_gene: TRBJ1-1; d_gene: -; CDR3nt: TGTGCCAGCAGCAAAGACCCCTTTGAAGCTTTCTTT; CDR3aa: CASSKDPFEAFF
abundance: -; v_gene: TRBV19; j_gene: TRBJ2-1; d_gene: TRBD2; CDR3nt: TGTGCCAGTAGTAGGGAGCGGGGGGCGGAGCAGTTCTTC; CDR3aa: CASSRERGAEQFF
abundance: -; v_gene: TRBV7-8; j_gene: TRBJ2-1; d_gene: -; CDR3nt: TGTGCCAGCACCTCGAGCAATGAGCAGTTCTTC; CDR3aa: CASTSSNEQFF
abundance: -; v_gene: TRBV27; j_gene: TRBJ1-5; d_gene: -; CDR3nt: TGTGCCAGCAGTCGCAGGGGAATGGGCCCCAATCAGCCCCAGCATTTT; CDR3aa: CASSRRGMGPNQPQHF
abundance: -; v_gene: TRBV13; j_gene: TRBJ2-2; d_gene: TRBD1; CDR3nt: TGTGCCAGCAGCTCGCCTTGGGGAGCGACAGGGGGGCGAACCGGGGAGCTGTTTTTT; CDR3aa: CASSSPWGATGGRTGELFF
abundance: -; v_gene: TRBV4-3; j_gene: TRBJ2-4; d_gene: -; CDR3nt: TGCGCCAGCAGCCAACGGCCATCCCCGGACGGTGGTTGGGAGGTCATTCAGTACTTC; CDR3aa: CASSQRPSPDGGWEVIQYF
abundance: -; v_gene: TRBV14; j_gene: TRBJ2-1; d_gene: TRBD2; CDR3nt: TGTGCCAGCTCGGCGGGAGGGCTTCTCTACAATGAGCAGTTCTTC; CDR3aa: CASSAGGLLYNEQFF
abundance: once; v_gene: TRBV10-3; j_gene: TRBJ2-2; d_gene: TRBD2; CDR3nt: TGTGCCATCCCTAGCGGGAGCGAGGCCGGGGAGCTGTTTTTT; CDR3aa: CAIPSGSEAGELFF
abundance: -; v_gene: TRBV27; j_gene: TRBJ2-1; d_gene: -; CDR3nt: TGTGCCAGCTCTCCTGACCGCAGCTCCTACAATGAGCAGTTCTTC; CDR3aa: CASSPDRSSYNEQFF
abundance: -; v_gene: TRBV9; j_gene: TRBJ2-5; d_gene: -; CDR3nt: TGTGCCAGCAGCGTAGGGTCGTCCCAAGAGACCCAGTACTTC; CDR3aa: CASSVGSSQETQYF
abundance: -; v_gene: TRBV27; j_gene: TRBJ2-5; d_gene: -; CDR3nt: TGTGCCAGCAGTTCACACCAGTCCAGGGTCCAAGAGACCCAGTACTTC; CDR3aa: CASSSHQSRVQETQYF
abundance: -; v_gene: TRBV11-2; j_gene: TRBJ1-1; d_gene: -; CDR3nt: TGTGCCAGCAGCTTAGTGGGCGGTCGCACTGAAGCTTTCTTT; CDR3aa: CASSLVGGRTEAFF
abundance: -; v_gene: TRBV28; j_gene: TRBJ1-1; d_gene: TRBD1; CDR3nt: TGTGCCAGCAGTGTAACAGGGGCTCTGGCTGAAGCTTTCTTT; CDR3aa: CASSVTGALAEAFF
abundance: once; v_gene: TRBV29-1; j_gene: TRBJ2-1; d_gene: TRBD1; CDR3nt: TGCAGCCCCCTCTGGCCGGGACAGGGAGGGAATGAGCAGTTCTTC; CDR3aa: CSPLWPGQGGNEQFF
abundance: -; v_gene: TRBV7-9; j_gene: TRBJ1-2; d_gene: -; CDR3nt: TGTGCCAGCAGCTTAGCAGGGAATTATGGCTACACCTTC; CDR3aa: CASSLAGNYGYTF
abundance: -; v_gene: TRBV19; j_gene: TRBJ1-1; d_gene: TRBD1; CDR3nt: TGTGCCAGTAGTGCCAAGATCCCGGGACAGGGACTTCACACTGAAGCTTTCTTT; CDR3aa: CASSAKIPGQGLHTEAFF
abundance: -; v_gene: TRBV30; j_gene: TRBJ2-1; d_gene: -; CDR3nt: TGTGCCTGGAGTGTGGCCAGGGCTCCTGGGGAGCAGTTCTTC; CDR3aa: CAWSVARAPGEQFF
abundance: -; v_gene: TRBV9; j_gene: TRBJ2-7; d_gene: -; CDR3nt: TGTGCCAGCAGCGTGGGTAGGGGCAGTTACTACGAGCAGTACTTC; CDR3aa: CASSVGRGSYYEQYF
abundance: -; v_gene: TRBV28; j_gene: TRBJ2-7; d_gene: TRBD1; CDR3nt: TGTGCCAGCAGTCCATACGACGGACAGGCCTACGAGCAGTACTTC; CDR3aa: CASSPYDGQAYEQYF
abundance: -; v_gene: TRBV2; j_gene: TRBJ2-7; d_gene: -; CDR3nt: TGTGCCAGCCCAGCCCCTAACTCCTACGAGCAGTACTTC; CDR3aa: CASPAPNSYEQYF
abundance: -; v_gene: TRBV7-3; j_gene: TRBJ2-1; d_gene: -; CDR3nt: TGTGCCAGCAGCTTAACTGGGGACGAGCAGTTCTTC; CDR3aa: CASSLTGDEQFF
abundance: -; v_gene: TRBV7-8; j_gene: TRBJ2-6; d_gene: -; CDR3nt: TGTGCCAGCAGCTTACTTGTTAGTGTTGGGGCCAACGTCCTGACTTTC; CDR3aa: CASSLLVSVGANVLTF
abundance: -; v_gene: TRBV11-3; j_gene: TRBJ2-5; d_gene: TRBD1; CDR3nt: TGTGCCAGCAGCTTACGGGACAGGGGGATAGGTGAAGAGACCCAGTACTTC; CDR3aa: CASSLRDRGIGEETQYF
abundance: -; v_gene: TRBV28; j_gene: TRBJ2-3; d_gene: -; CDR3nt: TGTGCCAGCAGTTTCACCCAGGACACAGATACGCAGTATTTT; CDR3aa: CASSFTQDTDTQYF
abundance: -; v_gene: TRBV9; j_gene: TRBJ1-2; d_gene: TRBD1; CDR3nt: TGTGCCAGCAGCGAGGGGGCAATGAGGGCTAACTATGGCTACACCTTC; CDR3aa: CASSEGAMRANYGYTF
abundance: -; v_gene: TRBV28; j_gene: TRBJ1-5; d_gene: -; CDR3nt: TGTGCCAGCATCACCCGGTACCCCCGGGGTCAGCCCCAGCATTTT; CDR3aa: CASITRYPRGQPQHF
abundance: -; v_gene: TRBV29-1; j_gene: TRBJ2-1; d_gene: TRBD2; CDR3nt: TGCAGCGTTGAAGGGTGGACTAGCGGGATGTACAATGAGCAGTTCTTC; CDR3aa: CSVEGWTSGMYNEQFF
abundance: -; v_gene: TRBV28; j_gene: TRBJ1-1; d_gene: TRBD1; CDR3nt: TGTGCCAGCAGTTCCCGACAGGGGAGCACTGAAGCTTTCTTT; CDR3aa: CASSSRQGSTEAFF
abundance: -; v_gene: TRBV11-2; j_gene: TRBJ1-2; d_gene: TRBD1; CDR3nt: TGTGCCAGCAGCGGGACAGGGTCAGACTATGGCTACACCTTC; CDR3aa: CASSGTGSDYGYTF
abundance: -; v_gene: TRBV4-3; j_gene: TRBJ2-6; d_gene: -; CDR3nt: TGCGCCAGCAGCCAAGATTATCTAGGGATGTCTGGGGCCAACGTCCTGACTTTC; CDR3aa: CASSQDYLGMSGANVLTF
abundance: -; v_gene: TRBV27; j_gene: TRBJ1-4; d_gene: -; CDR3nt: TGTGCCAGCAGTTCGCAACCGGGACAAAGACGAGAAAAACTGTTTTTT; CDR3aa: CASSSQPGQRREKLFF
abundance: -; v_gene: TRBV5-1; j_gene: TRBJ2-1; d_gene: -; CDR3nt: TGCGCCAGCAGCTTATCACGGGACGAGCAGTTCTTC; CDR3aa: CASSLSRDEQFF
abundance: once; v_gene: TRBV5-5; j_gene: TRBJ1-2; d_gene: -; CDR3nt: TGTGCCAGCAGCCCTCAGGGGAACTCTAACTATGGCTACACCTTC; CDR3aa: CASSPQGNSNYGYTF
abundance: -; v_gene: TRBV7-7; j_gene: TRBJ2-2; d_gene: -; CDR3nt: TGTGCCACCAGGGGGTGGCAGGAGGGGGGCACCGGGGAGCTGTTTTTT; CDR3aa: CATRGWQEGGTGELFF
abundance: -; v_gene: TRBV7-9; j_gene: TRBJ2-7; d_gene: -; CDR3nt: TGTGCCAGCAGCTTAGACAGCGCCTACGAGCAGTACTTC; CDR3aa: CASSLDSAYEQYF
abundance: -; v_gene: TRBV11-2; j_gene: TRBJ1-2; d_gene: -; CDR3nt: TGTGCCAGCAGCCTGGGACATATTTATGGCTACACCTTC; CDR3aa: CASSLGHIYGYTF
abundance: -; v_gene: TRBV28; j_gene: TRBJ2-7; d_gene: TRBD1; CDR3nt: TGTGCCAGCAGTCGTGCGGAACCGGGACAGGGCTACGAGCAGTACTTC; CDR3aa: CASSRAEPGQGYEQYF
abundance: -; v_gene: TRBV5-1; j_gene: TRBJ2-7; d_gene: TRBD1; CDR3nt: TGCGCCAGCAGCTTGGGGGACAGGTCACTGGGGAGATCCTACGAGCAGTACTTC; CDR3aa: CASSLGDRSLGRSYEQYF
abundance: once; v_gene: TRBV28; j_gene: TRBJ2-1; d_gene: -; CDR3nt: TGTGCCAGCATTAAGAGTAATGAGCAGTTCTTC; CDR3aa: CASIKSNEQFF
abundance: -; v_gene: TRBV7-9; j_gene: TRBJ1-4; d_gene: -; CDR3nt: TGTGCCAGCATCCACAACACCGGAAAACTGTTTTTT; CDR3aa: CASIHNTGKLFF
abundance: -; v_gene: TRBV7-2; j_gene: TRBJ2-7; d_gene: -; CDR3nt: TGTGCCAGCAGCCCCTCTGGACCCTTGGGGGAGCAGTACTTC; CDR3aa: CASSPSGPLGEQYF
abundance: few; v_gene: TRBV2; j_gene: TRBJ1-3; d_gene: -; CDR3nt: TGTGCCAGCGCAGGGGATGTGGAAGACACCATATATTTT; CDR3aa: CASAGDVEDTIYF
abundance: -; v_gene: TRBV6-5; j_gene: TRBJ2-4; d_gene: -; CDR3nt: TGTGCCAGCAGTTACTCGGGCTCCCTAGCCAAAAACATTCAGTACTTC; CDR3aa: CASSYSGSLAKNIQYF